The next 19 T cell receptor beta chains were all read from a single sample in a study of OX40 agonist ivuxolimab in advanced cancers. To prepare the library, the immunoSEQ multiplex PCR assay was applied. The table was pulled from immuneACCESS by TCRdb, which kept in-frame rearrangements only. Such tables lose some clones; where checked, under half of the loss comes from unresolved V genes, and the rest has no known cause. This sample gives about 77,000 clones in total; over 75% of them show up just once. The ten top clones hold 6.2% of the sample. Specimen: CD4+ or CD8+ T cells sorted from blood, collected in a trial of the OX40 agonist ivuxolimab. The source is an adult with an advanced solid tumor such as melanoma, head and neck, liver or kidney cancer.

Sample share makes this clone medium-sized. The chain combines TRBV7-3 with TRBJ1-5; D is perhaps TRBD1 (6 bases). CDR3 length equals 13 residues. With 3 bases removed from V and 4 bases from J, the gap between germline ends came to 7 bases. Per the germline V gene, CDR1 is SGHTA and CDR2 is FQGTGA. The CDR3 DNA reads TGTGCCAGCAGCTTGGGACATAATCAGCCCCAGCATTTT. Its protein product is CASSLGHNQPQHF. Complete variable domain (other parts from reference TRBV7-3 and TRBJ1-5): GAGVSQTPSNKVTEKGKYVELRCDPISGHTALYWYRQSLGQGPEFLIYFQGTGAADDSGLPNDRFFAVRPEGSVSTLKIQRTERGDSAVYLCASSLGHNQPQHFGDGTRLSIL.

The DNA for the CDR3 is TGTGCCTGGAGTAGCGGGGGGTCTCAAGAGACCCAGTACTTC. Protein sequence: CAWSSGGSQETQYF. This sequence joins TRBV30 and TRBJ2-5, with TRBD2 identical over 9 bases. The germline V gene encodes CDR1 GTSNPN and CDR2 SVGIG (reference sequence). CDR3 length: 14 residues. V lost 2 bases to trimming and J lost 2 bases; unmatched junction nucleotides: 3.

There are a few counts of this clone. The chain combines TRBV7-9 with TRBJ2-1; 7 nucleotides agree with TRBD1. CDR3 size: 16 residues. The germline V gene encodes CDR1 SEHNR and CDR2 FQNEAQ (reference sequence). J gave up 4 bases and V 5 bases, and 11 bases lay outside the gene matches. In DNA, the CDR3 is TGTGCCAGCAGCCCTCGTGGGACAGCTCCTTACAATGAGCAGTTCTTC. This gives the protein CASSPRGTAPYNEQFF.

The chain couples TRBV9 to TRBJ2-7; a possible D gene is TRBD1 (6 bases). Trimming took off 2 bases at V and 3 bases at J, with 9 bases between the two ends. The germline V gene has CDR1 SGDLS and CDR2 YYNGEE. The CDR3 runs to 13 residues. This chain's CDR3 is CASSVTGSYEQYF. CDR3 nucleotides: TGTGCCAGCAGCGTCACAGGGAGCTACGAGCAGTACTTC.

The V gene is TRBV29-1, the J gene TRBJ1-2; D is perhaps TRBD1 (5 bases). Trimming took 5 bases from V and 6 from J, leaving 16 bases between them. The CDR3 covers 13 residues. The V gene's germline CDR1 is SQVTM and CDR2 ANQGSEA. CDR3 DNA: TGCAGCGTTTCGGGGGGTATAGGCGATGGCTACACCTTC. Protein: CSVSGGIGDGYTF.

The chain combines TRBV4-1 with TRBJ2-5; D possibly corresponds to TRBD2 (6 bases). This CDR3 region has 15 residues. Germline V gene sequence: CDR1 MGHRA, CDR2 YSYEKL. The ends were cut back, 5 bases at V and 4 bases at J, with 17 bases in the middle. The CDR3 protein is CASSKSPGAIETQYF. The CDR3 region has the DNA TGCGCCAGCAGCAAATCTCCGGGAGCAATAGAGACCCAGTACTTC.

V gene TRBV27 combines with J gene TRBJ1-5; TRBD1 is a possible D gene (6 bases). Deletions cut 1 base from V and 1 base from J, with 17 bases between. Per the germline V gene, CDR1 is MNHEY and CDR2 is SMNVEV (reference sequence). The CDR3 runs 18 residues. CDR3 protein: CASSLWGHTGGSNQPQHF. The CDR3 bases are TGTGCCAGCAGTTTATGGGGACACACAGGAGGGAGCAATCAGCCCCAGCATTTT.

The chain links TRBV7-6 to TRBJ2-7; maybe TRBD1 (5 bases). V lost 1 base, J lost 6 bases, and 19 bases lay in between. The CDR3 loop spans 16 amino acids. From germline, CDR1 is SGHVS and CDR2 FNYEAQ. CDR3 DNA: TGTGCCAGCAGCTTAGGTACCGATACCACAGGATCCGAGCAGTACTTC. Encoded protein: CASSLGTDTTGSEQYF.

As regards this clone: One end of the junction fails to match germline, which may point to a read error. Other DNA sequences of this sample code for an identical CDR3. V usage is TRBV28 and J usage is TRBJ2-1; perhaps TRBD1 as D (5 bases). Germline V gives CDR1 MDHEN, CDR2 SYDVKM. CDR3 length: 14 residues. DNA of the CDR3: TGTGCTAGCAGCCCCCCAGGGCGAATCAATGAGCAGTTCTTC. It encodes CASSPPGRINEQFF.

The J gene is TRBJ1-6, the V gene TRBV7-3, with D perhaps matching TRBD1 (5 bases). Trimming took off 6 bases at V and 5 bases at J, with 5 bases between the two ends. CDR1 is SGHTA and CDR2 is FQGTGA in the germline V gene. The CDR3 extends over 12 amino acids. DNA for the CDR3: TGTGCCAGCAGGACAGATAATTCACCCCTCCACTTT. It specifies CASRTDNSPLHF.

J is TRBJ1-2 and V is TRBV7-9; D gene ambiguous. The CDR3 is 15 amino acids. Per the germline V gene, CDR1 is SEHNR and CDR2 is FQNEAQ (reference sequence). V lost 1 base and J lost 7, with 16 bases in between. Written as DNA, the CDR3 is TGTGCCAGCAGCTTAGGGGGATTGAGTCTTGCTGGCTACACCTTC. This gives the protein CASSLGGLSLAGYTF.

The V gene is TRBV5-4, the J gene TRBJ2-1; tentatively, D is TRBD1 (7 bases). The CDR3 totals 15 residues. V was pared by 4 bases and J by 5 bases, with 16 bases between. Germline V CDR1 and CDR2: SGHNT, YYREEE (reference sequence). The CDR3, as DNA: TGTGCCAGCAGCCCAGGGGGGACTCTACACAATGAGCAGTTCTTC. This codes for CASSPGGTLHNEQFF.

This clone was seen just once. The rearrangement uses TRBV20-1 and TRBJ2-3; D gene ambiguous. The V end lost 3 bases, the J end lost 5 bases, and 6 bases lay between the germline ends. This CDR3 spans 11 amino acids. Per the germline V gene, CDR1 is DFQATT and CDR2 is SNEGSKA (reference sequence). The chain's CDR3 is CSASEQDTQYF. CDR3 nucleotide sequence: TGCAGTGCTAGCGAACAAGATACGCAGTATTTT.

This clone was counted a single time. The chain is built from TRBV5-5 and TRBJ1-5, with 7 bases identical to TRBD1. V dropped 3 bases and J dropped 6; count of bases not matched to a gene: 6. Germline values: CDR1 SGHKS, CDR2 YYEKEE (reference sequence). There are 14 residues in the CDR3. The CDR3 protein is CASSSTGVPQPQHF. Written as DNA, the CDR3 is TGTGCCAGCAGCTCCACAGGGGTTCCTCAGCCCCAGCATTTT.

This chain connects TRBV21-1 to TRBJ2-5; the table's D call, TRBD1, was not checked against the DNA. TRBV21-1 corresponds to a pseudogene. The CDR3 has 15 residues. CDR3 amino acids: CASSSRQGRGETQYF. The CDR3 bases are TGTGCCAGCAGCTCCCGACAGGGGCGGGGAGAGACCCAGTACTTC.

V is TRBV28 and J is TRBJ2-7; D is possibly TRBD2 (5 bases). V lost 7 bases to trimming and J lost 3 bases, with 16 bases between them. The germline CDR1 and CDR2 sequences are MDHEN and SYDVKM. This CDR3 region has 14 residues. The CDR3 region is CASIRGGPGYEQYF. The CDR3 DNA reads TGTGCCAGCATTCGGGGTGGGCCCGGCTACGAGCAGTACTTC.

In nucleotides, the CDR3 is TGTGCCAGCAGCCGTTCTTCGGGAGGCACAGATACGCAGTATTTT. It specifies CASSRSSGGTDTQYF. The chain has TRBV28 and TRBJ2-3; D is possibly TRBD2 (6 bases). Germline CDR1 is MDHEN and CDR2 is SYDVKM. The CDR3 is 15 amino acids. V lost 6 bases to trimming and J lost 1 base, with 14 bases between them.

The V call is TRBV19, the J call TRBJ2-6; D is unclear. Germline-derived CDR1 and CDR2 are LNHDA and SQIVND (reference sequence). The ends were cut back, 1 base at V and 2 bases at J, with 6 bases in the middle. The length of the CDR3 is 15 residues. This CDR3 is CASSIGSTGANVLTF. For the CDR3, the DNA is TGTGCCAGTAGTATAGGGTCCACTGGGGCCAACGTCCTGACTTTC. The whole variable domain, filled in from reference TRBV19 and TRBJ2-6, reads DGGITQSPKYLFRKEGQNVTLSCEQNLNHDAMYWYRQDPGQGLRLIYYSQIVNDFQKGDIAEGYSVSREKKESFPLTVTSAQKNPTAFYLCASSIGSTGANVLTFGAGSRLTVL.

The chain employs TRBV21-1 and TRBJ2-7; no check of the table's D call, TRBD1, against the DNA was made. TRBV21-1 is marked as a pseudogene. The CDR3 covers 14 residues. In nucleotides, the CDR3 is TGTGCCAGCAGTCCCGGACAGGGACCGGCCGAGCAGTACTTC. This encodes CASSPGQGPAEQYF.